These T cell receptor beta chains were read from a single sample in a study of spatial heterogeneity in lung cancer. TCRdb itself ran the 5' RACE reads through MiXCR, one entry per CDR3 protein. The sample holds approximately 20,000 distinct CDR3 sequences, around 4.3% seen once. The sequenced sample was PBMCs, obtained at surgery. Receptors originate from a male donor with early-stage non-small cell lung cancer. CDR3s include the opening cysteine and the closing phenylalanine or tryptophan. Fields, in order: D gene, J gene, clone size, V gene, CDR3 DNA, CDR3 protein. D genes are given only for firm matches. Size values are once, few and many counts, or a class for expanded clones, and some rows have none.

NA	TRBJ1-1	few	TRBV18	TGTGCCAGCTCATCAGGGGTAGGACGGACTGAAGCTTTCTTT	CASSSGVGRTEAFF
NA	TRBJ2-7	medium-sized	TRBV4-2	TGTGCCAGCAGCCAAGATCCGGCTTCACCCTACGAGCAGTACTTC	CASSQDPASPYEQYF
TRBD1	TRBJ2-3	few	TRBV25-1	TGTGCCAGCCGTGGGACAGCCAGCACAGATACGCAGTATTTT	CASRGTASTDTQYF
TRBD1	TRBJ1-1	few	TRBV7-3	TGTGCCAGCAAACGGGACAGTAACACTGAAGCTTTCTTT	CASKRDSNTEAFF
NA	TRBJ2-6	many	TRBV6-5	TGTGCCAGCAGTTACGGGGGAGGACAGAAGAGTCGAACTGGGGCCAACGTCCTGACTTTC	CASSYGGGQKSRTGANVLTF
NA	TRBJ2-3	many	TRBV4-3	TGCGCCAGCAGCAGGACACGAACACCAACAGATACGCAGTATTTT	CASSRTRTPTDTQYF
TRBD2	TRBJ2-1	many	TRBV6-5	TGTGCCAGCAGCTTTGTAGCGGGAACGTACAATGAGCAGTTCTTC	CASSFVAGTYNEQFF
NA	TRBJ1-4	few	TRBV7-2	TGTGCCAGCAGCTTAGCGGGCAGTCGTTCTAATGAAAAACTGTTTTTT	CASSLAGSRSNEKLFF
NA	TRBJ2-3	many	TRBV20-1	TGCAGTGCTCTTCTCCCTAACCCAACAGATACGCAGTATTTT	CSALLPNPTDTQYF
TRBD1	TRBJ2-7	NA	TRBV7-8	TGTGCCAGCAGCCCGATTCTGCCGGGACAGGGGCGGTACGAGCAGTACTTC	CASSPILPGQGRYEQYF
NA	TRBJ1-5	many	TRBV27	TGTGCCACCGGGGGGTCGCGCAATCAGCCCCAGCATTTT	CATGGSRNQPQHF
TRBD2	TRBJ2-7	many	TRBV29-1	TGCAGCGTTGAAGGGATGGCGGGAGAGGGTTCCTACGAGCAGTACTTC	CSVEGMAGEGSYEQYF
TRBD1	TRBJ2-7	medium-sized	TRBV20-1	TGCAGTGCATCTGGGACAGCTAACTACGAGCAGTACTTC	CSASGTANYEQYF
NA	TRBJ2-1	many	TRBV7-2	TGTGCCAGCAGCTTAGCTGGACCTGTATCCTACAATGAGCAGTTCTTC	CASSLAGPVSYNEQFF
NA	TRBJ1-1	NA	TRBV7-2	TGTGCCAGCAGCCCCCGGGGGGGTTTAACTGAAGCTTTCTTT	CASSPRGGLTEAFF
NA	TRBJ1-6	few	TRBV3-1	TGTGCCAGCAGCCAAGTTGAGGGGTCACCCCTCCACTTT	CASSQVEGSPLHF
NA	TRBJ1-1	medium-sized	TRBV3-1	TGTGCCAGCAGCCACGAGGAAACTGAAGCTTTCTTT	CASSHEETEAFF
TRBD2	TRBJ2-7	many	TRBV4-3	TGCGCCAGCAGCCAAGGACTAGCGGGAGAGGGCGGCGAGCAGTACTTC	CASSQGLAGEGGEQYF
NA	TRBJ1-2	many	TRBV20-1	TGCAGTGCTAGCCGACAGACTCTATATGGCTACACCTTC	CSASRQTLYGYTF
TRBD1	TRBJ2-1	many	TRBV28	TGTGCCAGCAGCCGACGTCCGGGACAGACTTACAATGAGCAGTTCTTC	CASSRRPGQTYNEQFF
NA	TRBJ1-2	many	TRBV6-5	TGTGCCAGCAGAGAGGGCCGGACTAACTATGGCTACACCTTC	CASREGRTNYGYTF
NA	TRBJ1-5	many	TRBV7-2	TGTGCCAGCAGCTACAGGGTGAGCAATCAGCCCCAGCATTTT	CASSYRVSNQPQHF
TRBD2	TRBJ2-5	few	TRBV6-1	TGTGCCACCTTTAGCGGGGTAGAGACCCAGTACTTC	CATFSGVETQYF
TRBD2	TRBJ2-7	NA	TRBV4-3	TGCGCCAGCAGCCAACGTAGCGGGAGCCTCCACGAGCAGTACTTC	CASSQRSGSLHEQYF
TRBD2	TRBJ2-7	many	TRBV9	TGTGCCAGCAGCGTAGCCACCGGGACTAGCGGCCAATACGAGCAGTACTTC	CASSVATGTSGQYEQYF